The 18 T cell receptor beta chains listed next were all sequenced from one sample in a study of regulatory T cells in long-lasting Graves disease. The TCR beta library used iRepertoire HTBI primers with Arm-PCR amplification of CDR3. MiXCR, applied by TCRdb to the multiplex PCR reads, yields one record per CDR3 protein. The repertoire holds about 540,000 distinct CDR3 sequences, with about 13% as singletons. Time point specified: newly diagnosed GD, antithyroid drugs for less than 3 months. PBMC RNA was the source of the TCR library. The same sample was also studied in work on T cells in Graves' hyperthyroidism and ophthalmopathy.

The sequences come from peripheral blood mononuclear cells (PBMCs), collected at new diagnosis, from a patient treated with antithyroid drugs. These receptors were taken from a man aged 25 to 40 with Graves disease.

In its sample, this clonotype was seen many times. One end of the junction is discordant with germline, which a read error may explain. This CDR3 reads CASSFAVAAAVSGELFF. The CDR3 coding sequence is TGTGCTAGCAGTTTTGCTGTTGCCGCGGCCGTATCCGGGGAGCTGTTTTTT. The chain is built from TRBV7-7 and TRBJ2-2, with no clear D. Germline V CDR1 and CDR2: SSHAT, FNYEAQ (reference sequence). The CDR3 extends over 17 amino acids. The complete variable domain, with remaining parts taken from reference TRBV7-7 and TRBJ2-2, reads GAGVSQSPRYKVTKRGQDVTLRCDPISSHATLYWYQQALGQGPEFLTYFNYEAQPDKSGLPSDRFSAERPEGSISTLTIQRTEQRDSAMYRCASSFAVAAAVSGELFFGEGSRLTVL.

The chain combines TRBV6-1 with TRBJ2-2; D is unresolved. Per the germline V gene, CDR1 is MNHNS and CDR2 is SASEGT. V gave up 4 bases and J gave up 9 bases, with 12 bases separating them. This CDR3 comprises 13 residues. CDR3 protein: CASSVTDLRELFF. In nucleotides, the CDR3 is TGTGCCAGCAGTGTAACAGACCTTCGGGAGCTGTTTTTT.

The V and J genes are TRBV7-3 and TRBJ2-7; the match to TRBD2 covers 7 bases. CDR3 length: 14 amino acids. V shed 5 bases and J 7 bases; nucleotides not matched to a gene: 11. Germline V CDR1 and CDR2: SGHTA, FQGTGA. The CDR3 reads CASSNGLVPGEQYF. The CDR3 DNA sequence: TGTGCCAGCAGCAACGGACTAGTTCCAGGAGAGCAGTACTTC.

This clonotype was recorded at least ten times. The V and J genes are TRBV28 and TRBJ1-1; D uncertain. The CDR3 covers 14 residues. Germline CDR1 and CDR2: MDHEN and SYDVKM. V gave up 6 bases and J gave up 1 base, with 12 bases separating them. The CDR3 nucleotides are TGTGCCAGCAGACCGGGATCGGCGAACACTGAAGCTTTCTTT. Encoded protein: CASRPGSANTEAFF.

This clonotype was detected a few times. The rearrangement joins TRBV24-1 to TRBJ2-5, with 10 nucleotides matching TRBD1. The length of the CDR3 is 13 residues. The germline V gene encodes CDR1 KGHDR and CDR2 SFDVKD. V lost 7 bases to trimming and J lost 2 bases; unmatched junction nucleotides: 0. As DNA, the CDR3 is TGTGCCACCAGGGGACAGGGGCAAGAGACCCAGTACTTC. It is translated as CATRGQGQETQYF.

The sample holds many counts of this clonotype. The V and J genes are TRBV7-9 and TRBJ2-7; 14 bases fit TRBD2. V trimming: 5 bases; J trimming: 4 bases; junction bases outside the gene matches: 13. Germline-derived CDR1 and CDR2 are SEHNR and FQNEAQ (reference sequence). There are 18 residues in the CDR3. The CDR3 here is CASSAPGTSGRKRYEQYF. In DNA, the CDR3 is TGTGCCAGCAGCGCCCCGGGGACTAGCGGGAGAAAGAGATACGAGCAGTACTTC.

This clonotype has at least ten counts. The CDR3 sequence: CSARDRGFQPQHF. The DNA of the CDR3 is TGCAGTGCTAGGGACAGGGGGTTTCAGCCCCAGCATTTT. The V and J genes are TRBV20-1 and TRBJ1-5; 10 positions agree with TRBD1. This CDR3 has 13 amino acids. V shed 3 bases, J shed 6 bases, and the junction held 2 bases outside the gene matches. CDR1 and CDR2 (germline): DFQATT, SNEGSKA (reference sequence).

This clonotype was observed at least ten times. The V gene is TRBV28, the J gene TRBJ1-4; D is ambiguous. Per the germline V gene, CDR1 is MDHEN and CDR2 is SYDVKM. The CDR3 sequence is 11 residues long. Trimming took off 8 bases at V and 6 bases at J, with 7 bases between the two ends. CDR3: CASFNDEKLFF. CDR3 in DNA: TGTGCCAGCTTCAACGATGAAAAACTGTTTTTT.

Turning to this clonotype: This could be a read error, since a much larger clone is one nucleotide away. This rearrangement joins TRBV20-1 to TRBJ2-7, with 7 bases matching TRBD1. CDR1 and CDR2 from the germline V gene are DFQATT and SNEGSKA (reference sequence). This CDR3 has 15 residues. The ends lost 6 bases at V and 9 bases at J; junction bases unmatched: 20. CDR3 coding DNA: TGCAGTGCACTCCCGCAGGGGGTCCCGGGGTGGGGGCAGTACTTC. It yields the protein CSALPQGVPGWGQYF.

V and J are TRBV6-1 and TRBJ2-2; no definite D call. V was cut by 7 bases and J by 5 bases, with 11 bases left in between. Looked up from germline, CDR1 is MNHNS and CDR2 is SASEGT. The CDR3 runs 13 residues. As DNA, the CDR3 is TGTGCCAGCAACCCCAGAACGACCGGGGAGCTGTTTTTT. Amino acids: CASNPRTTGELFF.

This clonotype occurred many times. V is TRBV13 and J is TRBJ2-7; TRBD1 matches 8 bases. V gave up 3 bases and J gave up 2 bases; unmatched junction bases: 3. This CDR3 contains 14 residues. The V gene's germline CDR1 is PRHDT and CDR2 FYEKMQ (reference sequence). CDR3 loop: CASSLTGEPYEQYF. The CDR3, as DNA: TGTGCCAGCAGCTTGACAGGGGAACCCTACGAGCAGTACTTC.

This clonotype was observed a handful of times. CDR3 protein: CAISDSGTSGETQYF. CDR3 nucleotides: TGTGCCATCAGTGACTCCGGGACTAGCGGAGAGACCCAGTACTTC. This chain uses TRBV10-3 with TRBJ2-5; 11 bases match TRBD2. This CDR3 has 15 residues. V trimming: 3 bases; J trimming: 4 bases; junction bases outside the gene matches: 4. Germline assignment: CDR1 ENHRY and CDR2 SYGVKD.

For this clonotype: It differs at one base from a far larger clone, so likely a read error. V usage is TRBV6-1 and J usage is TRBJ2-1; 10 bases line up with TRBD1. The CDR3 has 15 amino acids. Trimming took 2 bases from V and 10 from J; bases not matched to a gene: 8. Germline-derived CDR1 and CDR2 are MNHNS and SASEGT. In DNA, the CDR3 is TGTGCCAGCAGTGAACCCGGGACAGGGGACTACGAGCAGTTCTTC. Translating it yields CASSEPGTGDYEQFF.

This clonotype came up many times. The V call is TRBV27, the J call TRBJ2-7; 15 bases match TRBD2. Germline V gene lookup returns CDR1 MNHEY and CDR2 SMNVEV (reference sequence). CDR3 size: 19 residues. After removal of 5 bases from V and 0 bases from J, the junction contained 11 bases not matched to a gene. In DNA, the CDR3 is TGTGCCAGCAGTCCACGGACTAGCGGGAGGGCCGGGAGCTCCTACGAGCAGTACTTC. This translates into CASSPRTSGRAGSSYEQYF.

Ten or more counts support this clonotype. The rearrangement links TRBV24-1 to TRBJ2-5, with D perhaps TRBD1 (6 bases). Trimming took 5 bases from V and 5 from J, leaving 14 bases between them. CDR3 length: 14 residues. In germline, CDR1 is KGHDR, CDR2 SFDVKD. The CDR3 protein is CATSAQGEGETQYF. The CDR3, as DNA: TGTGCCACCAGTGCACAGGGAGAAGGCGAGACCCAGTACTTC.

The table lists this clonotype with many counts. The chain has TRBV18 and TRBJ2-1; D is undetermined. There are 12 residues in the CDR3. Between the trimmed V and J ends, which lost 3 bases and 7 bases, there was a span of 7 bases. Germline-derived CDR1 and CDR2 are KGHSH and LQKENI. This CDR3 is CASSPRQNEQFF. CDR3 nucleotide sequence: TGTGCCAGCTCACCTAGGCAAAATGAGCAGTTCTTC.

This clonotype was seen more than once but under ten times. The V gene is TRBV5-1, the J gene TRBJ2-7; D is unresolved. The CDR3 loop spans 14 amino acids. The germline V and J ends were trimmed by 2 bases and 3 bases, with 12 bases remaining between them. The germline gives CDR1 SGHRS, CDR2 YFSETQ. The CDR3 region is CASSFGRMVYEQYF. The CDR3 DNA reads TGCGCCAGCAGCTTCGGAAGAATGGTCTACGAGCAGTACTTC. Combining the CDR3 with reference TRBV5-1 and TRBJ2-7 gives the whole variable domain KAGVTQTPRYLIKTRGQQVTLSCSPISGHRSVSWYQQTPGQGLQFLFEYFSETQRNKGNFPGRFSGRQFSNSRSEMNVSTLELGDSALYLCASSFGRMVYEQYFGPGTRLTVT.

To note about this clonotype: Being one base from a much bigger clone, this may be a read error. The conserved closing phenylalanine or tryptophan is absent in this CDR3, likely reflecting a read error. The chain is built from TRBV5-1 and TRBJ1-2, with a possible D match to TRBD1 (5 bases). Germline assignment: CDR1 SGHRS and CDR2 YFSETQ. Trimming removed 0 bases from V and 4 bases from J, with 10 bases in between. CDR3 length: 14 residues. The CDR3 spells CASSLATGGYGYTY. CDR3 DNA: TGCGCCAGCAGCTTGGCCACGGGGGGCTATGGCTACACCTAC.